The 10 T cell receptor beta chains presented below share a single source sample, sequenced in a study of T cell responses to AZD1222 COVID-19 vaccine listed by TCRdb under 2021. The library relied on the immunoSEQ multiplex PCR assay. TCRdb mirrors the immuneACCESS table, restricted to in-frame sequences. Some clones are absent from its copies; in checked studies, under half trace to an unresolved V gene, and the reason for the others is unknown. This sample comprises 100,000 to 150,000 clones, about 85% of them detected only once. The top ten hold approximately 5.9% of the sample. The time point label corresponds to: baseline before first vaccination. The specimen was peripheral blood, collected on day 0 of AZD1222 vaccination. Source of these receptors: an adult in good health.

This clone was seen a single time. V usage is TRBV5-5 and J usage is TRBJ1-4; 8 nucleotides match TRBD1. This CDR3 is 15 amino acids long. Germline CDR1 is SGHKS and CDR2 is YYEKEE (reference sequence). The junction had 8 bases not matched to a gene; V was cut back by 2 bases and J by 8 bases. CDR3 nucleotides: TGTGCCAGCAGCTTAACAGGGGGTGCCTCGGAAAAACTGTTTTTT. Protein sequence: CASSLTGGASEKLFF.

This rearrangement joins TRBV28 to TRBJ2-7, with TRBD1 matching 7 bases. Germline CDR1 MDHEN, CDR2 SYDVKM. V dropped 7 bases and J dropped 6; count of bases not matched to a gene: 12. CDR3 length: 14 amino acids. The CDR3 here is CASKEGAKGSEQYF. In nucleotides, the CDR3 is TGTGCCAGCAAAGAGGGGGCGAAGGGTAGCGAGCAGTACTTC. The variable domain in full, with the rest retrieved from reference TRBV28 and TRBJ2-7, is DVKVTQSSRYLVKRTGEKVFLECVQDMDHENMFWYRQDPGLGLRLIYFSYDVKMKEKGDIPEGYSVSREKKERFSLILESASTNQTSMYLCASKEGAKGSEQYFGPGTRLTVT.

The chain combines TRBV7-9 with TRBJ2-7; D is perhaps TRBD2 (6 bases). Trimming cost V 1 base and J 2 bases, with 9 bases left between them. The germline gives CDR1 SEHNR, CDR2 FQNEAQ (reference sequence). The CDR3 is 14 residues long. This CDR3 reads CASSLGSGAYEQYF. The CDR3 DNA is TGTGCCAGCAGCTTAGGTAGCGGCGCCTACGAGCAGTACTTC.

This sequence joins TRBV6-5 and TRBJ1-2; no definite D call. The CDR3 runs to 14 residues. V was cut by 6 bases and J by 5 bases, with 16 bases left in between. The germline CDR1 and CDR2 sequences are MNHEY and SVGAGI. CDR3: CASRKMDGGYGYTF. The CDR3 bases are TGTGCCAGCAGGAAGATGGACGGCGGGTATGGCTACACCTTC.

This CDR3 reads CASSLGMGPAYEQYF. For the CDR3, the DNA is TGTGCCAGCAGCTTAGGGATGGGACCAGCCTACGAGCAGTACTTC. The chain uses TRBV7-2 and TRBJ2-7; TRBD1 or TRBD2 may be the D gene (5 bases each). Trimming took 1 base from V and 2 from J, leaving 12 bases between them. Germline CDR1 and CDR2: SGHTA and FQGNSA. This CDR3 has 15 residues.

V usage is TRBV12-5 and J usage is TRBJ1-2, with unresolved D. CDR1 and CDR2 (germline): LGHNT, FRNRAP. The V and J ends lost 1 base and 3 bases respectively, with 18 bases between them. This CDR3 is 17 amino acids long. The CDR3 DNA sequence: TGTGCTAGTGGTTTGGCGTACCCCGGTGGCGCAGACTATGGCTACACCTTC. Translated, it gives CASGLAYPGGADYGYTF.

V usage is TRBV28 and J usage is TRBJ2-1, with D unresolved. CDR1 and CDR2 from the germline V gene are MDHEN and SYDVKM. V was pared by 9 bases and J by 1 base, with 10 bases between. CDR3 length: 13 residues. The CDR3 sequence is CASSVVSYNEQFF. The CDR3, as DNA: TGTGCCAGTTCGGTTGTATCCTACAATGAGCAGTTCTTC.

The chain employs TRBV11-3 and TRBJ2-7; 10 nucleotides match TRBD1. The V gene's germline CDR1 is SGHNT and CDR2 YENEEA. The CDR3 sequence is 14 residues long. The V segment lost 3 bases and the J segment 3 bases; nucleotides outside the gene matches: 2. The CDR3 here is CASSFRTGGYEQYF. The CDR3 DNA is TGTGCCAGCAGCTTCCGGACAGGGGGCTACGAGCAGTACTTC.

The chain links TRBV28 to TRBJ2-1, with D hard to call. Germline V gene data show CDR1 as MDHEN and CDR2 as SYDVKM. V was shortened by 3 bases and J by 8 bases, with 5 bases between the two germline ends. This CDR3 spans 11 amino acids. CDR3 loop: CASSFRDEQFF. CDR3 sequence (DNA): TGTGCCAGCAGTTTTCGCGATGAGCAGTTCTTC.

V and J are TRBV3-1 (or the pseudogene TRBV3-2) and TRBJ2-2, with 7 bases that match TRBD2. V gave up 5 bases and J gave up 3 bases; unmatched junction bases: 12. Per germline, CDR1 LGHDT and CDR2 YNNKEL (reference sequence). The CDR3 extends over 17 amino acids. The CDR3 loop is CASSVTRAGWYTGELFF. The CDR3 DNA follows: TGTGCCAGCAGCGTAACGCGAGCGGGGTGGTACACCGGGGAGCTGTTTTTT.